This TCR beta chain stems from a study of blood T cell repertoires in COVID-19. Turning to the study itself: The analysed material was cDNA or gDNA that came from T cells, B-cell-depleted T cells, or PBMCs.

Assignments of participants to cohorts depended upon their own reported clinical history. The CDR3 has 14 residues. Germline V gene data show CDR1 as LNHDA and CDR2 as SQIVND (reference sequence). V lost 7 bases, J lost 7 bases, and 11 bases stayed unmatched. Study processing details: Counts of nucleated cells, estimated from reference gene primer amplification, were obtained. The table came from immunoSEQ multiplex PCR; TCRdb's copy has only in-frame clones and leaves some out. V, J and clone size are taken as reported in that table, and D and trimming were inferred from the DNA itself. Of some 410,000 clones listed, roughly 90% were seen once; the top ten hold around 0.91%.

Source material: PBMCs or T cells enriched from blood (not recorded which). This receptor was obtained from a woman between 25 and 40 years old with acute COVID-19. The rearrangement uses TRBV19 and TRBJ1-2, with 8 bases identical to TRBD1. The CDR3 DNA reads TGTGCCAGTACCCCACAAAGGACAGGGAGTGGCTACACCTTC. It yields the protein CASTPQRTGSGYTF.